This T cell receptor beta chain was found in a study of CD8+CD57+ T cells in acquired aplastic anemia. Turning to the study itself: About 3 ug was the average amount of DNA from sorted CD4+ and CD8+ cells.

CD8+CD57+ cell expansion had been shown by flow cytometry in patients chosen for sequencing. Genomic DNA acted as the template from which TCR beta VDJ combination and CDR3 sequence profiling were carried out. TCRdb reprocessed the reads via MiXCR and lists one record per CDR3 protein. The sample includes a few hundred thousand distinct CDR3 sequences, roughly 50% of them seen just once. The CDR3 has 15 amino acids. Germline CDR1 is LNHDA and CDR2 is SQIVND (reference sequence). Deletions cut 5 bases from V and 8 bases from J, with 19 bases between. Sample: sorted CD4+, CD8+, or CD8+CD57+ T cells (not recorded which) from PBMCs. This receptor was identified in a human donor with aplastic anemia. This sequence joins TRBV19 and TRBJ2-1; D is perhaps TRBD1 (8 bases). The CDR3: CASSQQGGPGDEQFF. CDR3 DNA sequence: TGTGCCAGTAGTCAACAGGGGGGGCCAGGTGATGAGCAGTTCTTC.